This T cell receptor beta chain was retrieved from a study of shared clonotypes between healthy human individuals. TCRdb's copy holds only in-frame clones and misses some; the assay was immunoSEQ multiplex PCR. The sample consists of over 2 million clones, around 92% of them appearing once. The split of CD4+ cells yielded CD45RA+ naive and CD45RA-negative memory subsets. Germline V gene data show CDR1 as SEHNR and CDR2 as FQNEAQ (reference sequence). The CDR3 runs 14 residues. This chain links TRBV7-9 with TRBJ2-5, with unresolved D. Near its end, the DNA agrees better with TRBJ2-7, so the J call may be wrong. Sequencing used naive CD4+ T cells from PBMCs. The subset: CD45RA+ positively selected. The TCR was taken from a man younger than 30 in good health. Some clones in this sample may be carry-over from other donors' samples. This CDR3 is CASSLALGDYEQYF. The CDR3 nucleotides read TGTGCCAGCAGCTTAGCGCTTGGGGATTACGAGCAGTACTTC.